A single sample is the source of the 6 T cell receptor beta chains below, sequenced in a study of OX40 agonist ivuxolimab in advanced cancers. The table came from immunoSEQ multiplex PCR; TCRdb's copy has only in-frame clones and leaves some out. The sample yields 98,000 or so clones, about 91% seen once. Specimen: CD4+ or CD8+ T cells sorted from blood, collected in a trial of the OX40 agonist ivuxolimab. The receptors come from an adult with an advanced solid tumor such as melanoma, head and neck, liver or kidney cancer.

The chain is built from TRBV18 and TRBJ2-5, with 9 nucleotides matching TRBD1. The germline V gene has CDR1 KGHSH and CDR2 LQKENI. V lost 1 base and J lost 5; bases outside the gene matches: 2. There are 14 residues in the CDR3. The CDR3 loop is CASSPLGQGETQYF. The CDR3 DNA reads as TGTGCCAGCTCACCACTAGGACAGGGGGAGACCCAGTACTTC. Variable domain in full (rest from reference TRBV18 and TRBJ2-5): NAGVMQNPRHLVRRRGQEARLRCSPMKGHSHVYWYRQLPEEGLKFMVYLQKENIIDESGMPKERFSAEFPKEGPSILRIQQVVRGDSAAYFCASSPLGQGETQYFGPGTRLLVL.

The chain joins TRBV28 to TRBJ1-5; D not certain. Deletions cut 11 bases from V and 1 base from J, with 9 bases between. The CDR3 has 12 amino acids. Per the germline V gene, CDR1 is MDHEN and CDR2 is SYDVKM. The CDR3 bases are TGTGCCGGTGGACCCAGCAATCAGCCCCAGCATTTT. Residues: CAGGPSNQPQHF.

V gene TRBV30 combines with J gene TRBJ2-1; unclear D gene. The CDR3 extends over 14 amino acids. Germline values: CDR1 GTSNPN, CDR2 SVGIG (reference sequence). Trimming removed 0 bases at V and 7 bases at J, with 13 bases between. CDR3: CAWSVPGNANEQFF. Written as DNA, the CDR3 is TGTGCCTGGAGTGTACCCGGCAATGCGAATGAGCAGTTCTTC.

In regard to this clone: An end of the junction differs from the germline gene, which may be a read error. The chain is built from TRBV5-1 and TRBJ2-7; unclear D gene. Looked up from germline, CDR1 is SGHRS and CDR2 is YFSETQ. The CDR3 contains 13 residues. CDR3 residues: CASSLADGYEQYF. The CDR3 DNA is TGCGCCAGCAGTTTGGCGGATGGCTACGAGCAGTACTTC.

With regard to this clone: A read error may produce the germline difference seen at one junction end. This rearrangement joins TRBV7-7 to TRBJ2-5, with 8 bases matching TRBD1. Germline-derived CDR1 and CDR2 are SSHAT and FNYEAQ (reference sequence). This CDR3 is built from 14 residues. This CDR3 is CASSFGQGVETQYF. CDR3 bases: TGTGCTAGCAGCTTCGGACAGGGAGTGGAGACCCAGTACTTC. The whole variable domain, filled in from reference TRBV7-7 and TRBJ2-5, reads GAGVSQSPRYKVTKRGQDVTLRCDPISSHATLYWYQQALGQGPEFLTYFNYEAQPDKSGLPSDRFSAERPEGSISTLTIQRTEQRDSAMYRCASSFGQGVETQYFGPGTRLLVL.

This clone has just one count. The V gene is TRBV7-9, the J gene TRBJ2-1; possibly TRBD2 for D (5 bases). Germline V gene lookup returns CDR1 SEHNR and CDR2 FQNEAQ (reference sequence). The CDR3 covers 13 residues. Trimming took 1 base from V and 10 from J, leaving 11 bases between them. Here the CDR3 DNA reads TGTGCCAGCAGCTTAGGGGCTAGCCCCGAGCAGTTCTTC. This encodes CASSLGASPEQFF. Together with reference TRBV7-9 and TRBJ2-1, the CDR3 gives the full variable domain: DTGVSQNPRHKITKRGQNVTFRCDPISEHNRLYWYRQTLGQGPEFLTYFQNEAQLEKSRLLSDRFSAERPKGSFSTLEIQRTEQGDSAMYLCASSLGASPEQFFGPGTRLTVL.